The source of this TCR beta chain is a study of liver allograft versus peripheral blood T cells. At the level of the study: The authors compared T cell receptor repertoires in transplanted livers with those in the peripheral blood of recipients.

In this sample, this clonotype is medium-sized. TCRdb reprocessed the reads via MiXCR and lists one record per CDR3 protein. The data contain fewer than 10,000 distinct CDR3 sequences, 15% to 20% of them singletons. V shed 8 bases and J 5 bases; nucleotides not matched to a gene: 2. This CDR3 region has 12 residues. The germline V gene has CDR1 KGHSH and CDR2 LQKENI. The rearrangement links TRBV18 to TRBJ2-7, with 11 bases fitting TRBD1. This TCR was recovered from a human patient who had a liver transplant. The T cells may come from the graft donor. For the CDR3, the DNA is TGTGCCAGCGGACAGGGGGCCCACGAGCAGTACTTC. The encoded protein is CASGQGAHEQYF.